The 31 T cell receptor beta chains presented below share a single source sample, sequenced in a study of T-cell memory formation after mild COVID-19. TCRdb re-called the 5' RACE reads with MiXCR, one entry per CDR3 protein. The sample consists of hundreds of thousands of distinct CDR3 sequences, roughly 18% of them appearing once. Sequenced input: PBMCs or a T cell subset sorted from them (not recorded which). Receptors originate from a man between 18 and 35 years old who had mild COVID-19 (a few samples of this study predate the infection). Cell type and time point are not known.

This clonotype occurred a few times. This chain joins TRBV12-3 or TRBV12-4 and TRBJ2-1; 10 bases agree with TRBD2. This CDR3 has 13 amino acids. J gave up 9 bases and V 6 bases, and 5 bases lay outside the gene matches. This chain's CDR3 is CASSPSGGGEQFF. CDR3 DNA sequence: TGTGCCAGCAGCCCAAGCGGGGGGGGTGAGCAGTTCTTC.

The V call is TRBV5-6, the J call TRBJ2-5; TRBD1 might be the D (5 bases). V lost 2 bases, J lost 1 base, and 12 bases lay in between. Looked up from germline, CDR1 is SGHDT and CDR2 is YYEEEE. The CDR3 spans 15 residues. CDR3 protein: CASSFRVGPQETQYF. In nucleotides, the CDR3 is TGTGCCAGCAGCTTCAGAGTGGGGCCCCAAGAGACCCAGTACTTC.

In this sample, this clonotype turned up a few times. The rearrangement joins TRBV10-2 to TRBJ2-5, with 14 bases that match TRBD2. V trimming: 2 bases; J trimming: 1 base; junction bases outside the gene matches: 0. This CDR3 region has 16 residues. CDR1 and CDR2 (germline): WSHSY, SAAADI. CDR3 in amino acids: CASSEGLAGGQETQYF. The CDR3 DNA follows: TGCGCCAGCAGTGAGGGACTAGCGGGGGGCCAAGAGACCCAGTACTTC.

The chain recombines TRBV6-5 with TRBJ2-3, with 9 bases identical to TRBD2. The germline V gene has CDR1 MNHEY and CDR2 SVGAGI. The CDR3 totals 14 residues. With V trimmed by 6 bases and J by 4 bases, 5 bases remained unmatched. Written as DNA, the CDR3 is TGTGCCAGCAGGCGGGAGGGATTGGCAGATACGCAGTATTTT. Translating it yields CASRREGLADTQYF.

This clonotype was recorded only once. This chain links TRBV7-2 with TRBJ1-2, with a possible D match to TRBD1 (6 bases). V was cut by 5 bases and J by 6 bases, with 10 bases left in between. There are 12 residues in the CDR3. Germline V gene data show CDR1 as SGHTA and CDR2 as FQGNSA. CDR3 bases: TGTGCCAGCAGCCGCCAGGGGAATGGCTACACCTTC. Translated, it gives CASSRQGNGYTF.

The chain has TRBV3-1 and TRBJ1-1; no clear D gene. The CDR3 is 14 amino acids. Germline-derived CDR1 and CDR2 are LGHDT and YNNKEL (reference sequence). Trimming stripped 2 bases from V and 4 bases from J, with 11 bases between. CDR3: CASSQLISATEAFF. The CDR3 nucleotides read TGTGCCAGCAGCCAATTAATCAGCGCCACTGAAGCTTTCTTT.

This chain links TRBV4-2 with TRBJ2-7; 7 bases fit TRBD1. From germline, CDR1 is LGHNA and CDR2 YNFKEQ. V trimming: 0 bases; J trimming: 6 bases; junction bases outside the gene matches: 2. The CDR3 length is 13 residues. The CDR3 DNA reads TGTGCCAGCAGCCAAGAGGCAGGGGGCGAGCAGTACTTC. This codes for CASSQEAGGEQYF.

The chain carries TRBV5-6 and TRBJ2-3; D is ambiguous. Germline V lookup: CDR1 SGHDT, CDR2 YYEEEE. The CDR3 totals 14 residues. The V gene lost 0 bases and the J gene lost 6 bases, with 11 bases spanning the gap. In DNA, the CDR3 is TGTGCCAGCAGCTTGGGGCTCCTCCGGGATACGCAGTATTTT. This sequence encodes CASSLGLLRDTQYF.

This clonotype came up a few times. The chain combines TRBV4-1 with TRBJ1-1; D uncertain. V lost 2 bases and J lost 1, with 11 bases in between. The CDR3 runs 15 residues. Germline CDR1 and CDR2: MGHRA and YSYEKL. DNA for the CDR3: TGCGCCAGCAGCCAATCGGAGGCCGAGAACACTGAAGCTTTCTTT. Translating gives CASSQSEAENTEAFF.

This clonotype has just a few counts. The J gene is TRBJ2-5, the V gene TRBV7-9; 7 bases align to TRBD1. Germline CDR1 and CDR2: SEHNR and FQNEAQ (reference sequence). V shed 8 bases and J 6 bases; nucleotides not matched to a gene: 21. This CDR3 contains 17 residues. The chain's CDR3 is CASGFQVGQEYGKTQYF. CDR3 DNA sequence: TGTGCCAGCGGATTCCAGGTCGGACAGGAGTATGGGAAGACCCAGTACTTC.

This sequence joins TRBV6-5 and TRBJ1-5; tentatively, D is TRBD1 (6 bases). This CDR3 is built from 14 residues. The germline CDR1 and CDR2 sequences are MNHEY and SVGAGI. The V and J ends lost 6 bases and 7 bases respectively, with 16 bases between them. CDR3 nucleotide sequence: TGTGCCAGCAGAGGTACAGGGTATGGGCAGCCCCAGCATTTT. The encoded protein is CASRGTGYGQPQHF.

This chain connects TRBV7-8 to TRBJ2-3, with D tentatively TRBD2 (5 bases). Trimming cost V 2 bases and J 5 bases, with 11 bases left between them. CDR1 is SGHVS, CDR2 FQNEAQ, per germline. The CDR3 runs 14 residues. CDR3 coding DNA: TGTGCCAGCAGCTTACGGGGTTTTGGAGATACGCAGTATTTT. Its protein is CASSLRGFGDTQYF. The whole variable domain, filled in from reference TRBV7-8 and TRBJ2-3, reads GAGVSQSPRYKVAKRGQDVALRCDPISGHVSLFWYQQALGQGPEFLTYFQNEAQLDKSGLPSDRFFAERPEGSVSTLKIQRTQQEDSAVYLCASSLRGFGDTQYFGPGTRLTVL.

V usage is TRBV12-3 or TRBV12-4 and J usage is TRBJ2-3; TRBD1 agrees at 11 bases. The CDR3 loop spans 16 amino acids. With 4 bases clipped from V and 1 base from J, the junction kept 4 bases outside the gene matches. The CDR3 protein is CASSSGTGGRTDTQYF. The CDR3 region has the DNA TGTGCCAGCAGTTCAGGGACAGGGGGACGCACAGATACGCAGTATTTT.

CDR3 in amino acids: CASSSSTGIWTLYTEAFF. Written as DNA, the CDR3 is TGTGCCAGCAGCTCCTCAACGGGGATTTGGACCTTGTACACTGAAGCTTTCTTT. V gene TRBV7-2 combines with J gene TRBJ1-1; D ambiguous. The CDR3 is made up of 18 amino acids. CDR1 and CDR2 (germline): SGHTA, FQGNSA. Deletions cut 4 bases from V and 3 bases from J, with 24 bases between.

This clonotype was seen ten or more times. This chain connects TRBV7-9 to TRBJ2-3; D unresolved. This CDR3 has 15 amino acids. The germline V and J ends were trimmed by 5 bases and 1 base, with 13 bases remaining between them. Germline loops: CDR1 SEHNR, CDR2 FQNEAQ (reference sequence). In DNA, the CDR3 is TGTGCCAGCAGCGCTAGACACACGCGCACAGATACGCAGTATTTT. Its translation: CASSARHTRTDTQYF.

J is TRBJ1-2 and V is TRBV6-2 or TRBV6-3; 8 bases are a match to TRBD1. This CDR3 comprises 15 residues. Trimming took 6 bases from V and 3 from J; bases not matched to a gene: 9. The germline CDR1 and CDR2 sequences are MNHEY and SVGEGT. Here the CDR3 DNA reads TGTGCCAGCAGCCGAACCACAGGGGGTTACTATGGCTACACCTTC. As protein: CASSRTTGGYYGYTF.

This clonotype has only a few counts. This chain links TRBV7-9 with TRBJ2-1; 8 nucleotides agree with TRBD1. The CDR3 has 15 amino acids. CDR1 and CDR2 (germline): SEHNR, FQNEAQ (reference sequence). Germline trimming cut 5 bases from V and 7 bases from J; bases unmatched to any gene: 10. The CDR3 nucleotides read TGTGCCAGCAGCGGGGGACAGGCAATTATTAATGAGCAGTTCTTC. It translates to CASSGGQAIINEQFF.

The rearrangement joins TRBV7-2 to TRBJ1-6; unclear D gene. V lost 4 bases and J lost 3, with 7 bases in between. CDR1 and CDR2 (germline): SGHTA, FQGNSA. The CDR3 has 14 amino acids. The CDR3 region is CASSSVIYNSPLHF. The CDR3 DNA follows: TGTGCCAGCAGCTCAGTAATCTATAATTCACCCCTCCACTTT.

This clonotype was observed a handful of times. V and J are TRBV5-1 and TRBJ2-3; D tentatively fits TRBD1 or TRBD2 (5 bases each). V was pared by 2 bases and J by 0 bases, with 10 bases between. The CDR3 contains 15 residues. The V gene's germline CDR1 is SGHRS and CDR2 YFSETQ. DNA of the CDR3: TGCGCCAGCAGCTTCCGGGGCTCTAGCACAGATACGCAGTATTTT. As protein: CASSFRGSSTDTQYF.

This chain links TRBV7-2 with TRBJ2-2, with D unresolved. This CDR3 contains 15 residues. Germline-derived CDR1 and CDR2 are SGHTA and FQGNSA. V was clipped by 4 bases and J by 4 bases, with 13 bases between them. The CDR3 nucleotides read TGTGCCAGCAGCTCCATGACTGAGCGCACCGGGGAGCTGTTTTTT. It specifies CASSSMTERTGELFF.

The chain joins TRBV5-5 to TRBJ2-6; D is unclear. V lost 2 bases and J 0 bases, leaving 9 bases between the germline ends. Germline assignment: CDR1 SGHKS and CDR2 YYEKEE (reference sequence). CDR3 length: 16 amino acids. This CDR3 is CASSLVRSSGANVLTF. In DNA form, the CDR3 reads TGTGCCAGCAGCTTAGTCCGGTCCTCTGGGGCCAACGTCCTGACTTTC.

The sample holds one count of this clonotype. The chain links TRBV12-3 or TRBV12-4 to TRBJ1-5; tentative D call: TRBD1 (5 bases). V was clipped by 3 bases and J by 7 bases, with 16 bases between them. This CDR3 is 15 amino acids long. CDR3 sequence (DNA): TGTGCCAGCAGTTTCTCTGTCGGGGGGGTGCAGCCCCAGCATTTT. It encodes CASSFSVGGVQPQHF.

At least ten counts were recorded for this clonotype. The V call is TRBV5-5, the J call TRBJ2-5; D gene ambiguous. CDR3 size: 14 residues. The germline gives CDR1 SGHKS, CDR2 YYEKEE (reference sequence). V gave up 4 bases and J gave up 4 bases, with 14 bases separating them. As DNA, the CDR3 is TGTGCCAGCAGCCGAATTGGACGGACAGAGACCCAGTACTTC. It yields the protein CASSRIGRTETQYF.

Many counts were recorded for this clonotype. The rearrangement uses TRBV20-1 and TRBJ1-1, with 7 bases lining up with TRBD1. CDR1 and CDR2 from the germline V gene are DFQATT and SNEGSKA (reference sequence). J was trimmed by 6 bases and V by 7 bases; bases with no gene match: 11. The CDR3 runs to 13 residues. The CDR3 is CSVPSGTVPEAFF. Here the CDR3 DNA reads TGCAGTGTCCCGTCCGGGACAGTCCCTGAAGCTTTCTTT.

This clonotype was observed a handful of times. The genes are TRBV4-2 and TRBJ2-7; weak D call: TRBD1 (5 bases). Germline lookup yields CDR1 LGHNA and CDR2 YNFKEQ. There are 15 residues in the CDR3. Trimming pared 0 bases from V and 4 bases from J, leaving 13 bases between. DNA for the CDR3: TGTGCCAGCAGCCAAGACTGGGGCACGGGTTACGAGCAGTACTTC. Amino acid sequence: CASSQDWGTGYEQYF.

This clonotype has a handful of counts. The chain has TRBV18 and TRBJ2-7; D could derive from TRBD1 or TRBD2 (5 bases each). The CDR3 sequence is 13 residues long. Germline V gene data show CDR1 as KGHSH and CDR2 as LQKENI. Deletions cut 6 bases from V and 7 bases from J, with 16 bases between. DNA for the CDR3: TGTGCCAGCTCTCCCGGGGCGGCGGGTGAGCAGTACGTC. It specifies CASSPGAAGEQYV.

There are a few counts of this clonotype. The J gene is TRBJ1-2, the V gene TRBV21-1; the table gives TRBD1 as D, unverified against the DNA. TRBV21-1 is shown as a pseudogene. The CDR3 totals 17 residues. This chain's CDR3 is CAIEVGQGRENNYGYTF. CDR3 nucleotides: TGTGCCATCGAAGTCGGGCAGGGCAGGGAGAATAACTATGGCTACACCTTC.

The chain is built from TRBV6-2 or TRBV6-3 and TRBJ2-5; TRBD1 is a possible D gene (6 bases). Deletions cut 7 bases from V and 4 bases from J, with 16 bases between. The germline V gene has CDR1 MNHEY and CDR2 SVGEGT. The CDR3 totals 14 residues. The CDR3 coding sequence is TGTGCCAGCAATATGGGCCTAGGGGGAGAGACCCAGTACTTC. Translation gives CASNMGLGGETQYF.

This clonotype showed up just a few times. V usage is TRBV29-1 and J usage is TRBJ1-1; D might be TRBD1 (6 bases). In germline, CDR1 is SQVTM, CDR2 ANQGSEA. V lost 7 bases to trimming and J lost 3 bases, with 15 bases between them. The length of the CDR3 is 13 residues. This chain's CDR3 is CSANRDMDTEAFF. CDR3 DNA sequence: TGCAGCGCAAACCGGGACATGGACACTGAAGCTTTCTTT.

The chain couples TRBV20-1 to TRBJ2-3; no reliable D call. This CDR3 is built from 10 residues. The germline V and J ends were trimmed by 6 bases and 10 bases, with 11 bases remaining between them. Germline lookup yields CDR1 DFQATT and CDR2 SNEGSKA (reference sequence). CDR3: CSAPTTSQYF. The CDR3 DNA follows: TGCAGTGCCCCCACGACATCGCAGTATTTT.

V is TRBV20-1 and J is TRBJ2-7; the match to TRBD1 covers 7 bases. V was clipped by 4 bases and J by 2 bases; unmatched bases: 8. This CDR3 is built from 14 residues. The germline CDR1 and CDR2 sequences are DFQATT and SNEGSKA (reference sequence). The CDR3 loop is CSATPGTATYEQYF. The CDR3 DNA is TGCAGTGCTACCCCCGGGACAGCTACCTACGAGCAGTACTTC.